Listed below are T cell receptor beta chains from one sample, sequenced in a study of T cells in Graves' hyperthyroidism and ophthalmopathy. Each CDR3 protein is one row after TCRdb ran MiXCR on the multiplex PCR reads. The table has 640,000 or so distinct CDR3 sequences, approximately 15% seen once. Sequencing was performed on blood. These TCRs come from a woman aged 18-35 years with Graves' ophthalmopathy. Each CDR3 is given with its conserved first and last residue. Clone sizes are given selectively: once, few, many, or a class where the clone is expanded.

J	size	V	CDR3
TRBJ1-2	few	TRBV28	CASSIPGQSYGYTF
TRBJ2-7	many	TRBV3-1	CASSLLHSGRGYEQYF
TRBJ1-1	many	TRBV27	CASTLGQGWPAFF
TRBJ2-3	few	TRBV4-1	CASSQRLIFTDTQYF
TRBJ1-2	few	TRBV5-5	CASSLAGRFSGGYTF
TRBJ1-1	many	TRBV18	CASSPLAGVNTEAFF
TRBJ2-7	-	TRBV10-2	CASSDAGTTSYEQYF
TRBJ2-2	-	TRBV4-3	CASSQDKVHTGELFF
TRBJ2-7	many	TRBV2	CASRDRGGGYEQYF
TRBJ1-5	many	TRBV28	CASRPGGTDDQPQHF
TRBJ2-1	many	TRBV7-8	CASSLRILGLAPGNEQFF
TRBJ1-5	few	TRBV6-5	CASSYSGSPASNQPQHF
TRBJ2-7	many	TRBV6-1	CASSLYYRGGYEQYF
TRBJ2-3	many	TRBV12-3/TRBV12-4	CASRAPGPGVADTQYF
TRBJ2-7	many	TRBV28	CASSLFGGSDYEQYF
TRBJ2-5	many	TRBV2	CASSGLAEGETQYF
TRBJ2-1	-	TRBV7-8	CASSLTAIGLAGGDEQFF
TRBJ2-1	-	TRBV24-1	CATSDPAGTPNEQFF